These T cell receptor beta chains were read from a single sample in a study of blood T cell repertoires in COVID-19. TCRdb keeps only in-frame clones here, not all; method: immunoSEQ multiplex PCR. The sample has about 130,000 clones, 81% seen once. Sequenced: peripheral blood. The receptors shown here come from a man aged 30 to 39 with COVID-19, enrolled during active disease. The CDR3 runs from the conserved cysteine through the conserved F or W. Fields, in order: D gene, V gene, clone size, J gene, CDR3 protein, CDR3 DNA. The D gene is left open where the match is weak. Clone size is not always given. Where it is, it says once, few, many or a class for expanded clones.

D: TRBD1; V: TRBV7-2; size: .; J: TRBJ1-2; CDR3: CASSPQGGASGYTF; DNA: TGTGCCAGCAGCCCTCAGGGGGGAGCGTCTGGCTACACCTTC
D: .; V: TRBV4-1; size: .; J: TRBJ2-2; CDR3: CASSQDRRVGPGELFF; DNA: TGCGCCAGCAGCCAAGATAGACGGGTGGGGCCCGGGGAGCTGTTTTTT
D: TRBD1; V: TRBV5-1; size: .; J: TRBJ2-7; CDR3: CASSLIPGTGGGTAYEQYF; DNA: TGCGCCAGCAGCTTGATTCCAGGGACAGGAGGTGGGACGGCTTACGAGCAGTACTTC
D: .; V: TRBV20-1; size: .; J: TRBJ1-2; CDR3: CSASRQLHYGYTF; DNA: TGCAGTGCTAGTCGACAGCTGCACTATGGCTACACCTTC
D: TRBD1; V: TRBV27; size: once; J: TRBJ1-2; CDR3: CASRKGTGRNYGYTF; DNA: TGTGCCAGCAGAAAGGGGACAGGGCGAAACTATGGCTACACCTTC
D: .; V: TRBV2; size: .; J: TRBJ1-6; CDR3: CASQGKGHSPLHF; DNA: TGTGCCAGCCAGGGTAAAGGGCATTCACCCCTCCACTTT
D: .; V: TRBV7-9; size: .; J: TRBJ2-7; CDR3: CASSPGGSRRAYEQYF; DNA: TGTGCCAGCAGCCCAGGTGGGTCTCGGCGGGCCTACGAGCAGTACTTC
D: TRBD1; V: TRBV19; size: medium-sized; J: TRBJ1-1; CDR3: CASSINGDRVTEAFF; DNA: TGTGCCAGTAGTATAAATGGGGACAGGGTTACTGAAGCTTTCTTT
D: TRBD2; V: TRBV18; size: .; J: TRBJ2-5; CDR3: CASSTGLAGGGQETQYF; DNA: TGTGCCAGCTCAACAGGACTAGCGGGGGGAGGCCAAGAGACCCAGTACTTC
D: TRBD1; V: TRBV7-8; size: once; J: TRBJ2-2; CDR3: CASSLLGQDITGELFF; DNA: TGTGCCAGCAGCTTATTAGGACAGGACATTACCGGGGAGCTGTTTTTT
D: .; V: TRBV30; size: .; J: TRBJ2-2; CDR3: CAWTGATGELFF; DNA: TGTGCCTGGACAGGGGCGACCGGGGAGCTGTTTTTT
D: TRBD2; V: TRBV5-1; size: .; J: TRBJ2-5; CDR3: CASSIAGLLQETQYF; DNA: TGCGCCAGCAGCATAGCGGGACTACTACAAGAGACCCAGTACTTC
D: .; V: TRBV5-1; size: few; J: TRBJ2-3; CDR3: CASSAGFSTDTQYF; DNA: TGCGCCAGCAGCGCGGGGTTTAGCACAGATACGCAGTATTTT
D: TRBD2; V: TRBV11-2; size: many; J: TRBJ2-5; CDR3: CASSLIISGRNKETQYF; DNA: TGTGCCAGCAGCTTAATTATTAGCGGGAGAAACAAAGAGACCCAGTACTTC
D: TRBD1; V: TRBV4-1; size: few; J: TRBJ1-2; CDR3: CASRQGAIVRDGYTF; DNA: TGCGCCAGCCGACAGGGGGCGATCGTCCGGGATGGCTACACCTTC
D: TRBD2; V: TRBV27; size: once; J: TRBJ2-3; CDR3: CASSFRGVSTDTQYF; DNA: TGTGCCAGCAGTTTCCGGGGGGTGTCCACAGATACGCAGTATTTT
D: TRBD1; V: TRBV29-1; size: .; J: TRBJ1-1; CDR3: CSVVRQGATLGEAFF; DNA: TGCAGCGTGGTTAGACAGGGGGCGACGTTGGGAGAAGCTTTCTTT
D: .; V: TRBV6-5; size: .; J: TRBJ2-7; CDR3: CASSTDGGSYEQYF; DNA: TGTGCCAGCAGTACAGACGGGGGCTCCTACGAGCAGTACTTC
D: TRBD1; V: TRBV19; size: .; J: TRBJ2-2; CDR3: CASSIQGANTGELFF; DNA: TGTGCCAGTAGTATTCAGGGGGCGAACACCGGGGAGCTGTTTTTT
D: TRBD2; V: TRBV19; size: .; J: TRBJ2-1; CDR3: CASRYTGGSGNEQFF; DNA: TGTGCCAGTAGATATACCGGCGGGAGTGGAAATGAGCAGTTCTTC
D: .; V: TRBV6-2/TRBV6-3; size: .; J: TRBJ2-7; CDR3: CASSPLGSSYEQYF; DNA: TGTGCCAGCAGTCCCCTGGGGAGCTCCTACGAGCAGTACTTC
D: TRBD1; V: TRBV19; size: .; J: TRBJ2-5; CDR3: CASSVQGKIQETQYF; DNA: TGTGCCAGTAGTGTACAGGGGAAAATACAAGAGACCCAGTACTTC
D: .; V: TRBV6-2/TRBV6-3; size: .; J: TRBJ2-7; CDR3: CASSPYAGTGDYEQYF; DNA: TGTGCCAGCAGCCCATACGCCGGGACTGGGGACTACGAGCAGTACTTC
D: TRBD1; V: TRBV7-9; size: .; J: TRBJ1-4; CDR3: CASSSGQGANEKLFF; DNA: TGTGCCAGCAGCTCCGGACAGGGAGCTAATGAAAAACTGTTTTTT
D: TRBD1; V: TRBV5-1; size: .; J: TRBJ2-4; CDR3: CASSLEGQEGAEYF; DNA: TGCGCCAGCAGCTTGGAGGGACAGGAGGGCGCGGAGTACTTC
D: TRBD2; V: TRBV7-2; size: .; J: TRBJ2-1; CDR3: CASSFGTSGALNEQFF; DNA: TGTGCCAGCAGCTTCGGGACTAGCGGAGCCCTCAATGAGCAGTTCTTC
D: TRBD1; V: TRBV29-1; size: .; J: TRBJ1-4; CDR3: CSARTGTGDGKLFF; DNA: TGCAGCGCCCGGACCGGGACAGGGGATGGAAAACTGTTTTTT
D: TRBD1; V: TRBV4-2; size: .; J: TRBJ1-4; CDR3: CASSQDPGTVWEKLFF; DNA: TGTGCCAGCAGCCAAGATCCCGGGACAGTTTGGGAAAAACTGTTTTTT
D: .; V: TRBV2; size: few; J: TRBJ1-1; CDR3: CASSRDSEAFF; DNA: TGTGCCAGCAGTCGAGACAGCGAAGCTTTCTTT
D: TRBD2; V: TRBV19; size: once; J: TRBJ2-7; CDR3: CASRVRLAGTYEQYF; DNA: TGTGCCAGTCGGGTTCGACTAGCGGGGACCTACGAGCAGTACTTC
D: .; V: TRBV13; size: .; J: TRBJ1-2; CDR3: CASSLGGGDNYGYTF; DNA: TGTGCCAGCAGCTTGGGCGGAGGAGATAACTATGGCTACACCTTC
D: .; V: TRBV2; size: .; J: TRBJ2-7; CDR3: CASLLTLRTYEQYF; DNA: TGTGCCAGCCTGCTTACACTACGAACCTACGAGCAGTACTTC
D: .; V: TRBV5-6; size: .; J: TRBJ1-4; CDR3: CASSLTAGLNEKLFF; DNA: TGTGCCAGCAGCTTGACGGCAGGGCTTAATGAAAAACTGTTTTTT
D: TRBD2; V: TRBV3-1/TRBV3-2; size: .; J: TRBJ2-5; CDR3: CASSSRGGRETQYF; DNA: TGTGCCAGCAGCTCTCGGGGGGGCCGGGAGACCCAGTACTTC
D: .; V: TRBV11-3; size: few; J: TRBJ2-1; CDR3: CASSFLGQVYNEQFF; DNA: TGTGCCAGCAGCTTCCTGGGCCAGGTATACAATGAGCAGTTCTTC
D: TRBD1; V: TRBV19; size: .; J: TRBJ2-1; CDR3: CASRNNRGQGKNNEQFF; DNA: TGTGCCAGTAGGAATAACAGGGGGCAGGGGAAAAACAATGAGCAGTTCTTC
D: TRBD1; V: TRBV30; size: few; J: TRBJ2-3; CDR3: CAWSAGTGVTDTQYF; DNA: TGTGCCTGGAGTGCCGGGACAGGGGTCACAGATACGCAGTATTTT
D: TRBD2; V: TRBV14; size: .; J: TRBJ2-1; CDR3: CASSHGASGGQFF; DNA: TGTGCCAGCAGCCATGGCGCCTCGGGAGGACAGTTCTTC
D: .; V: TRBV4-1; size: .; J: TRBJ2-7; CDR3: CASSQDVVAQDVSYEQYF; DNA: TGCGCCAGCAGCCAAGATGTAGTGGCACAGGACGTCTCCTACGAGCAGTACTTC
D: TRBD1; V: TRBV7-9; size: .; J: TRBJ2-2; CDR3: CASSSTGDTGELFF; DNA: TGTGCCAGCAGCTCGACAGGGGACACCGGGGAGCTGTTTTTT
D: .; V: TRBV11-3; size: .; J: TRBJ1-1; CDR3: CASSLSTETEAFF; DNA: TGTGCCAGCAGTTTAAGTACGGAGACTGAAGCTTTCTTT
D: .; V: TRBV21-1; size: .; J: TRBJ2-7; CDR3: CASSSFQLAENYEQYF; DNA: TGTGCCAGCAGTTCTTTCCAACTAGCGGAGAACTACGAGCAGTACTTC
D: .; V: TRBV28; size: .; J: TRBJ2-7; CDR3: CASSRQGPEQYF; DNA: TGTGCCAGCAGTCGGCAGGGGCCCGAGCAGTACTTC
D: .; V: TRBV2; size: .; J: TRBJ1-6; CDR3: CASIAGALDNSPLHF; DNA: TGTGCCAGCATCGCAGGGGCCCTCGATAATTCACCCCTCCACTTT
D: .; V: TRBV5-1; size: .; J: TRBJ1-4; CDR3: CASSLYPGATNEKLFF; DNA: TGCGCCAGCAGCTTATACCCCGGGGCAACTAATGAAAAACTGTTTTTT